One sample yielded the 6 T cell receptor beta chains listed below, sequenced in a study of spatial heterogeneity in lung cancer (dated by TCRdb to about 2019). What the study reported, not specific to this receptor: The number of expanded intratumoral alpha and beta TCRs correlated with the tumor nonsynonymous mutation count.

Library preparation was by 5' RACE. Instrument on record: NextSeq 500. The public reads were reanalyzed by TCRdb: fastp trimming at Q25, MiXCR alignment, in-frame beta chains only. One record per CDR3 amino acid sequence lists the most common genes and DNA. The sample table contains about 9,300 distinct CDR3 sequences; only one count was recorded for about 50% of them. The top ten hold 28% of the sample. The time point label here, explained by the study, means: sample taken at primary tumor resection. These receptors' targets are unknown. Sample: lung tumor tissue, taken at surgery. The receptor set was obtained from a female donor with early-stage non-small cell lung cancer.

This clonotype was found a few times. The rearrangement uses TRBV9 and TRBJ2-5, with D unresolved. The CDR3 length is 14 residues. Trimming stripped 0 bases from V and 4 bases from J, with 10 bases between. Germline V lookup: CDR1 SGDLS, CDR2 YYNGEE. In DNA form, the CDR3 reads TGTGCCAGCAGCGTAGAGACTGGCGGAGAGACCCAGTACTTC. Its translation: CASSVETGGETQYF.

The V call is TRBV7-8, the J call TRBJ1-2; TRBD1 matches at 12 bases. J was trimmed by 7 bases and V by 3 bases; bases with no gene match: 3. Germline CDR1 is SGHVS and CDR2 is FQNEAQ. The length of the CDR3 is 14 residues. The CDR3 DNA reads TGTGCCAGCAGCTTGGGACAGGGGGCGATTGGCTACACCTTC. Protein: CASSLGQGAIGYTF.

This chain uses TRBV10-3 with TRBJ1-2, with D unresolved. Trimming took 4 bases from V and 4 from J, leaving 10 bases between them. This CDR3 has 13 residues. The germline gives CDR1 ENHRY, CDR2 SYGVKD. The CDR3 reads CAISVDPGYGYTF. The CDR3 nucleotides are TGTGCCATCAGTGTTGACCCTGGCTATGGCTACACCTTC.

The chain is built from TRBV4-1 and TRBJ1-1; the D is unclear. CDR1 and CDR2 (germline): MGHRA, YSYEKL. Trimming took off 4 bases at V and 0 bases at J, with 9 bases between the two ends. The CDR3 has 14 residues. The CDR3 DNA sequence: TGCGCCAGCAGCCTTGGCGGGGTGAACACTGAAGCTTTCTTT. As protein: CASSLGGVNTEAFF.

The J gene is TRBJ1-2, the V gene TRBV28; the D is unclear. The CDR3 extends over 12 amino acids. CDR1 and CDR2 from the germline V gene are MDHEN and SYDVKM. V shed 6 bases and J shed 0 bases, with 5 bases lying between them. This CDR3 reads CASSRPNYGYTF. CDR3 sequence (DNA): TGTGCCAGCAGCCGACCTAACTATGGCTACACCTTC.

This rearrangement joins TRBV2 to TRBJ1-6; D unresolved. Germline V gene lookup returns CDR1 SNHLY and CDR2 FYNNEI. The ends were cut back, 8 bases at V and 15 bases at J, with 17 bases in the middle. The CDR3 has 12 amino acids. CDR3 sequence (DNA): TGTGCCAGCGGAGTGCTGGGGATGCGCCTCCACTTT. Its translation: CASGVLGMRLHF. The whole variable domain, remainder taken from reference TRBV2 and TRBJ1-6, is EPEVTQTPSHQVTQMGQEVILRCVPISNHLYFYWYRQILGQKVEFLVSFYNNEISEKSEIFDDQFSVERPDGSNFTLKIRSTKLEDSAMYFCASGVLGMRLHFGNGTRLTVT.